The present T cell receptor beta chain was sequenced within a study of tumor-infiltrating lymphocytes in primary liver carcinoma. About the research overall: Patients' primary liver carcinoma was surgically resected.

For blood RNA, unsorted whole blood served as the source, and germline DNA was extracted too. The collection of about 4.4 milliliters of peripheral blood preceded surgery. Study outcomes and limitations: The study found a significantly higher top-250-clone fraction in tumors than in blood (p = 0.039).

A word on this clonotype: What it binds is unknown. Its ends do not fully match the called genes, so a read error is possible.

Germline CDR1 and CDR2: MNHNS and SASEGT. The CDR3 length is 13 residues. With roughly 500 ng total RNA as template and a constant-region primer, TCR beta cDNA was made. Nested multiplex PCR, run for three rounds with slightly modified ARM-PCR, yielded TCR beta libraries. The first two PCR rounds, roughly 10 cycles each, used TRBV1-TRBV30 forward primers and a C-beta reverse primer. Via MiXCR, TCRdb re-called the multiplex PCR reads, giving one row per CDR3 protein. The table has approximately 340,000 distinct CDR3 sequences, roughly 61% seen once. J is TRBJ2-5 and V is TRBV6-1; D uncertain. This TCR was sampled from a middle-aged man with primary liver carcinoma and hepatitis B virus infection. Sequencing was performed on peripheral blood. CDR3: CTSSGDRRETQYF. The CDR3 region has the DNA TGTACCAGCAGTGGTGACCGAAGGGAGACCCAGTACTTC.